The table lists the clone carrying this TCR beta chain with a count of one. Antigen unknown. These data come from a study of cytotoxic CD8 clonotypes in ibrutinib-treated CLL. Turning to the study itself: Around 25 partial and 2 complete responses; at median about 63 months, roughly 15 remitted, some twelve progressed. Samples averaged roughly 260,000 productive templates and more than 85,000 productive rearrangements. General study results and limits: Public clonotypes (which were uncommon) either contracted or remained stable on treatment.

CDR1 and CDR2 from the germline V gene are LGHNA and YNFKEQ. V gave up 3 bases and J gave up 4 bases; unmatched junction bases: 15. The CDR3 has 18 amino acids. Method: immunoSEQ multiplex PCR; TCRdb's copy keeps in-frame clones and lacks some. The sample yields about 92,000 clones, around 77% seen once. The V and J genes are TRBV4-2 and TRBJ2-5; TRBD2 matches 9 bases. This clonotype was obtained from a human donor with chronic lymphocytic leukemia. The sequenced sample was PBMCs, obtained after 24 months of ibrutinib treatment. The CDR3 loop is CASSQGSLAGAYLETQYF. CDR3 DNA: TGTGCCAGCAGCCAGGGTTCACTAGCGGGCGCATATTTAGAGACCCAGTACTTC.